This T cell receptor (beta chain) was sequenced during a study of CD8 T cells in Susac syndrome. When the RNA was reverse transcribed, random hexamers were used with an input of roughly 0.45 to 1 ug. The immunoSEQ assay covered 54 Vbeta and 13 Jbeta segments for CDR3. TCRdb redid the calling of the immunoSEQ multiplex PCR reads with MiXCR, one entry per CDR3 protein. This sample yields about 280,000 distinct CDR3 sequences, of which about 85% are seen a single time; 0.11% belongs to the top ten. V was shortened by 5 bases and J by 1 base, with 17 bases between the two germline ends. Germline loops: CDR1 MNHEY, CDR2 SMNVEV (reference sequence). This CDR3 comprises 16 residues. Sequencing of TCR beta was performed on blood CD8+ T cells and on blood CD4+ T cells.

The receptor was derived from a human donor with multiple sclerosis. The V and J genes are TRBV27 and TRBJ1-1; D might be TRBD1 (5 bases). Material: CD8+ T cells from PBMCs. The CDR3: CASSGAGVVGNTEAFF. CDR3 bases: TGTGCCAGCAGTGGGGCAGGCGTCGTTGGGAACACTGAAGCTTTCTTT.